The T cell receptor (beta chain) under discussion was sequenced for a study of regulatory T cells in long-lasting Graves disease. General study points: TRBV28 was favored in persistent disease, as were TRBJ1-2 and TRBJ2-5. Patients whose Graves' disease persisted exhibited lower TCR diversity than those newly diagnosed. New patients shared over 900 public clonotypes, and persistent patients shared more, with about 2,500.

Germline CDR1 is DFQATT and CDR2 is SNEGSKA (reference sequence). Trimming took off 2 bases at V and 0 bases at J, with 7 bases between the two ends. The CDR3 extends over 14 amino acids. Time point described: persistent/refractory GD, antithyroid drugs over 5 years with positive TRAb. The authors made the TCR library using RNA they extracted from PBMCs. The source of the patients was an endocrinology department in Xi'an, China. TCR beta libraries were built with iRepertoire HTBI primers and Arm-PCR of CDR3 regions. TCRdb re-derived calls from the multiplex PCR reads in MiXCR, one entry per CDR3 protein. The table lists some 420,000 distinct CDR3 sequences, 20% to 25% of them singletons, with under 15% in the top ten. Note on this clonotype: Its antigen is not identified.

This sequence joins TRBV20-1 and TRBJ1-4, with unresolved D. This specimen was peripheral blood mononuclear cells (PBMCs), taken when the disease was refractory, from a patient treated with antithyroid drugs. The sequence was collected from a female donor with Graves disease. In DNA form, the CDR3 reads TGCAGTGCTAGAAGCGCCGCAACTAATGAAAAACTGTTTTTT. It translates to CSARSAATNEKLFF.